The next 19 T cell receptor beta chains were all read from a single sample in a study of Ad26.COV2.S vaccination and SARS-CoV-2 variants. Treatment indicated: around 19 received Ad26.COV2.S at low or high dose, single or two shots; 5 received placebo; per-sample allocation not given. Samples analyzed were those drawn on day 63 after the first vaccine or placebo injection. Using immunoSEQ multiplex PCR, the repertoire was profiled, and TCRdb retains in-frame clones only, with some absent. The sample holds under 550,000 clones, 80% to 95% seen once. The source was peripheral blood, collected in a trial of Ad26.COV2.S vaccine versus placebo. All receptors come from a person aged 18-65 years who received the Ad26.COV2.S COVID-19 vaccine or a placebo.

The J gene is TRBJ2-5, the V gene TRBV29-1, with D tentatively TRBD2 (6 bases). There are 12 residues in the CDR3. Between the trimmed V and J ends, which lost 4 bases and 3 bases, there was a span of 9 bases. The germline V gene encodes CDR1 SQVTM and CDR2 ANQGSEA. The CDR3 DNA follows: TGCAGCGTTGCGGGAGCCAAAGAGACCCAGTACTTC. This gives the protein CSVAGAKETQYF.

This chain's CDR3 is CASSVVWDTNYGYTF. Written as DNA, the CDR3 is TGTGCCAGCAGCGTAGTTTGGGACACCAACTATGGCTACACCTTC. The genes are TRBV9 and TRBJ1-2, with D possibly TRBD1 on 6 matching bases. V was cut by 0 bases and J by 2 bases, with 11 bases left in between. The CDR3 spans 15 residues. Looked up from germline, CDR1 is SGDLS and CDR2 is YYNGEE.

This rearrangement joins TRBV12-3 or TRBV12-4 to TRBJ1-1; D unresolved. V lost 7 bases and J 0 bases, leaving 9 bases between the germline ends. The CDR3 runs to 13 residues. In DNA form, the CDR3 reads TGTGCCAGCAACCGACTAATGAACACTGAAGCTTTCTTT. Translation gives CASNRLMNTEAFF.

The chain recombines TRBV6-5 with TRBJ2-3, with D perhaps matching TRBD1 (6 bases). The CDR3 is 15 residues long. V was pared by 6 bases and J by 0 bases, with 13 bases between. CDR1 is MNHEY and CDR2 is SVGAGI in the germline V gene. CDR3 protein: CASSRRDTSTDTQYF. CDR3 nucleotide sequence: TGTGCCAGCAGCCGTAGGGACACTAGCACAGATACGCAGTATTTT.

This chain joins TRBV28 and TRBJ2-2; 9 bases agree with TRBD1. V lost 6 bases to trimming and J lost 6 bases; unmatched junction nucleotides: 5. The CDR3 covers 14 residues. Germline values: CDR1 MDHEN, CDR2 SYDVKM. The CDR3: CASRGQGLAGELFF. The CDR3 DNA sequence: TGTGCCAGCAGGGGACAGGGACTTGCCGGGGAGCTGTTTTTT.

V gene TRBV11-3 combines with J gene TRBJ2-7; D might be TRBD2 (5 bases). The CDR3 is 13 residues long. Germline V gene sequence: CDR1 SGHNT, CDR2 YENEEA. The ends were cut back, 2 bases at V and 5 bases at J, with 10 bases in the middle. The CDR3 DNA follows: TGTGCCAGCAGCTTATACGGGCGGGACGAGCAGTACTTC. It encodes CASSLYGRDEQYF.

This sequence joins TRBV19 and TRBJ1-6, with D possibly matching TRBD1 (5 bases). The CDR3 covers 14 residues. The V end lost 10 bases, the J end lost 0 bases, and 10 bases lay between the germline ends. Germline loops: CDR1 LNHDA, CDR2 SQIVND (reference sequence). The chain's CDR3 is CATRQSSYNSPLHF. CDR3 nucleotides: TGTGCCACCCGACAGAGCTCCTATAATTCACCCCTCCACTTT.

This sequence joins TRBV15 and TRBJ1-6; perhaps TRBD1 as D (5 bases). V lost 9 bases and J lost 5, with 11 bases in between. In germline, CDR1 is LNHNV, CDR2 YYDKDF (reference sequence). This CDR3 spans 13 amino acids. Here the CDR3 DNA reads TGTGCCACGTCTCGGGGACATAATTCACCCCTCCACTTT. It encodes CATSRGHNSPLHF.

This chain links TRBV3-1 (or the pseudogene TRBV3-2) with TRBJ2-1; 10 nucleotides agree with TRBD1. CDR3 length: 16 residues. Trimming at V came to 4 bases and at J to 9 bases, leaving 12 bases not matched to a gene. Germline V CDR1 and CDR2: LGHDT, YNNKEL (reference sequence). CDR3 nucleotides: TGTGCCAGCAGCCGCACCGGGACAGGGGCGTCGGCTGAGCAGTTCTTC. Its translation is CASSRTGTGASAEQFF.

The gene calls are TRBV29-1 and TRBJ1-2, with 7 bases aligning to TRBD1. The V and J ends lost 2 bases and 3 bases, in that order; junction bases with no gene match: 3. Per germline, CDR1 SQVTM and CDR2 ANQGSEA. This CDR3 comprises 13 residues. CDR3 protein: CSVERQGDYGYTF. CDR3 DNA: TGCAGCGTTGAAAGGCAGGGGGACTATGGCTACACCTTC.

This chain connects TRBV3-1 (or the pseudogene TRBV3-2) to TRBJ1-3; a possible D gene is TRBD1 (6 bases). The CDR3 extends over 14 amino acids. Trimming took off 4 bases at V and 2 bases at J, with 9 bases between the two ends. The germline CDR1 and CDR2 sequences are LGHDT and YNNKEL (reference sequence). CDR3 nucleotides: TGTGCCAGCAGCCTCCGGACAGCTGGAAACACCATATATTTT. This sequence encodes CASSLRTAGNTIYF.

The chain couples TRBV5-4 to TRBJ2-1; D ambiguous. The CDR3 loop spans 15 amino acids. With 0 bases removed from V and 0 bases from J, the gap between germline ends came to 7 bases. From germline, CDR1 is SGHNT and CDR2 YYREEE (reference sequence). The CDR3 sequence: CASSLEGGSYNEQFF. In nucleotides, the CDR3 is TGTGCCAGCAGCTTGGAGGGCGGCTCCTACAATGAGCAGTTCTTC. The full variable domain, rest sourced from reference TRBV5-4 and TRBJ2-1, is ETGVTQSPTHLIKTRGQQVTLRCSSQSGHNTVSWYQQALGQGPQFIFQYYREEENGRGNFPPRFSGLQFPNYSSELNVNALELDDSALYLCASSLEGGSYNEQFFGPGTRLTVL.

The rearrangement links TRBV28 to TRBJ1-4; 10 bases align to TRBD1. Germline trimming cut 4 bases from V and 4 bases from J; bases unmatched to any gene: 3. Germline values: CDR1 MDHEN, CDR2 SYDVKM. The CDR3 contains 15 residues. The CDR3 loop reads CASSSGQGGNEKLFF. The CDR3 region has the DNA TGTGCCAGCAGTTCCGGACAGGGGGGTAATGAAAAACTGTTTTTT.

V usage is TRBV4-1 and J usage is TRBJ2-2, with D hard to call. CDR1 and CDR2 from the germline V gene are MGHRA and YSYEKL. CDR3 size: 16 residues. V gave up 4 bases and J gave up 0 bases, with 12 bases separating them. CDR3 loop: CASSPAPYANTGELFF. The CDR3 nucleotides are TGCGCCAGCAGCCCTGCACCTTACGCGAACACCGGGGAGCTGTTTTTT.

The V and J genes are TRBV5-1 and TRBJ2-3; TRBD1 matches at 7 bases. Trimming removed 4 bases from V and 3 bases from J; junction bases left unmatched: 8. Germline CDR1 SGHRS, CDR2 YFSETQ. CDR3 length: 15 amino acids. CDR3 sequence (DNA): TGCGCCAGCAGCCCGGGACAGTATAGGACAGATACGCAGTATTTT. It is translated as CASSPGQYRTDTQYF. Variable domain in full (rest from reference TRBV5-1 and TRBJ2-3): KAGVTQTPRYLIKTRGQQVTLSCSPISGHRSVSWYQQTPGQGLQFLFEYFSETQRNKGNFPGRFSGRQFSNSRSEMNVSTLELGDSALYLCASSPGQYRTDTQYFGPGTRLTVL.

This chain joins TRBV27 and TRBJ2-5, with D perhaps matching TRBD2 (5 bases). V was clipped by 6 bases and J by 2 bases, with 19 bases between them. There are 16 residues in the CDR3. Germline CDR1 MNHEY, CDR2 SMNVEV (reference sequence). The CDR3 sequence: CASSRLPAAVQETQYF. The DNA for the CDR3 is TGTGCCAGCAGCCGACTTCCAGCGGCGGTACAAGAGACCCAGTACTTC.

This chain links TRBV28 with TRBJ2-7, with D unresolved. Trimming took 9 bases from V and 0 from J, leaving 12 bases between them. In germline, CDR1 is MDHEN, CDR2 SYDVKM. The CDR3 has 13 amino acids. CDR3 residues: CASGPASSYEQYF. In DNA form, the CDR3 reads TGTGCCAGTGGACCCGCGAGCTCCTACGAGCAGTACTTC.

V gene TRBV7-3 combines with J gene TRBJ2-1, with a possible D match to TRBD1 (5 bases). V was pared by 1 base and J by 9 bases, with 16 bases between. The CDR3 sequence is 15 residues long. The germline V gene encodes CDR1 SGHTA and CDR2 FQGTGA. The CDR3 region is CASSLSPYPQGEQFF. The CDR3 nucleotides are TGTGCCAGCAGCTTAAGCCCCTACCCCCAGGGTGAGCAGTTCTTC.

The rearrangement links TRBV5-4 to TRBJ1-2; 10 bases align to TRBD1. V lost 5 bases, J lost 6 bases, and 10 bases stayed unmatched. Germline CDR1 and CDR2: SGHNT and YYREEE (reference sequence). There are 15 residues in the CDR3. The CDR3 protein is CASRPPGQGSNGYTF. CDR3 coding DNA: TGTGCCAGCAGACCACCGGGACAGGGGAGTAATGGCTACACCTTC.